One and the same sample provided the 21 T cell receptor beta chains below, sequenced in a study of cytomegalovirus exposure and HLA in healthy donors. The PCR ran on 60 Vbeta and 13 Jbeta primers. Method: immunoSEQ multiplex PCR; TCRdb's copy keeps in-frame clones and lacks some. The repertoire holds around 150,000 clones, 70% to 80% seen once, with roughly 1.3% in the top ten. Source material: PBMCs. The source is a woman between 45 and 65 years old in good health and CMV-seronegative.

V gene TRBV27 combines with J gene TRBJ2-5; 11 nucleotides line up with TRBD2. Germline CDR1 reads MNHEY; CDR2 reads SMNVEV (reference sequence). The CDR3 sequence is 17 residues long. V shed 4 bases and J 5 bases; nucleotides not matched to a gene: 12. CDR3 nucleotides: TGTGCCAGCAGTTATTTCTATAGCGGGGGGGCCCCCGAGACCCAGTACTTC. Translation gives CASSYFYSGGAPETQYF.

The rearrangement links TRBV5-1 to TRBJ1-2, with D maybe TRBD1 (5 bases). The CDR3 runs 18 residues. V lost 4 bases and J 1 base, leaving 23 bases between the germline ends. Germline lookup yields CDR1 SGHRS and CDR2 YFSETQ. CDR3 region: CASSPGGDPMAVNYGYTF. CDR3 sequence (DNA): TGCGCCAGCAGCCCCGGAGGGGACCCCATGGCCGTTAACTATGGCTACACCTTC.

This sequence joins TRBV20-1 and TRBJ2-7; D is unresolved. The CDR3 extends over 11 amino acids. Per germline, CDR1 DFQATT and CDR2 SNEGSKA (reference sequence). The CDR3 DNA is TGCAGCGCAGACTGGACCTACGAGCAGTACTTC. This codes for CSADWTYEQYF.

This rearrangement joins TRBV4-3 to TRBJ2-7; no clear D gene. This CDR3 contains 12 residues. Trimming took off 2 bases at V and 3 bases at J, with 5 bases between the two ends. From germline, CDR1 is LGHNA and CDR2 YSLEER. CDR3 loop: CASSQNSYEQYF. For the CDR3, the DNA is TGCGCCAGCAGCCAAAACAGCTACGAGCAGTACTTC.

J is TRBJ2-6 and V is TRBV27; 8 bases map to TRBD1. With 5 bases clipped from V and 4 bases from J, the junction kept 10 bases outside the gene matches. CDR1 MNHEY and CDR2 SMNVEV come from the germline V gene (reference sequence). The CDR3 consists of 17 residues. CDR3 protein: CASSRLDRGNGANVLTF. DNA for the CDR3: TGTGCCAGCAGTCGGCTAGACAGGGGTAACGGGGCCAACGTCCTGACTTTC.

The V and J genes are TRBV6-1 and TRBJ1-3, with TRBD1 identical over 8 bases. V shed 4 bases, J shed 1 base, and the junction held 3 bases outside the gene matches. Germline CDR1 is MNHNS and CDR2 is SASEGT. The CDR3 spans 15 residues. The CDR3 sequence is CASSADRASGNTIYF. DNA for the CDR3: TGTGCCAGCAGTGCGGACAGGGCGTCTGGAAACACCATATATTTT.

The chain recombines TRBV25-1 with TRBJ1-5; maybe TRBD1 (6 bases). CDR1 is MGHDK and CDR2 is SYGVNS in the germline V gene. This CDR3 is 14 amino acids long. The V gene lost 4 bases and the J gene lost 3 bases, with 10 bases spanning the gap. CDR3 DNA: TGTGCCAGCAGTGGGGGGCGCCCCAATCAGCCCCAGCATTTT. It specifies CASSGGRPNQPQHF.

The chain combines TRBV7-9 with TRBJ1-1; D might be TRBD1 (5 bases). The CDR3 covers 14 residues. Looked up from germline, CDR1 is SEHNR and CDR2 is FQNEAQ (reference sequence). The V end lost 4 bases, the J end lost 5 bases, and 14 bases lay between the germline ends. The CDR3 loop is CASSYGHIGTEAFF. The DNA for the CDR3 is TGTGCCAGCAGCTATGGACACATAGGGACTGAAGCTTTCTTT.

The V gene is TRBV7-2, the J gene TRBJ2-3; D gene ambiguous. Germline CDR1 SGHTA, CDR2 FQGNSA. V gave up 3 bases and J gave up 7 bases, with 8 bases separating them. The CDR3 runs to 12 residues. The CDR3 DNA sequence: TGTGCCAGCAGCTTTTGGGCGAATACGCAGTATTTT. The encoded protein is CASSFWANTQYF.

The rearrangement uses TRBV28 and TRBJ2-7; 9 nucleotides agree with TRBD1. Germline lookup yields CDR1 MDHEN and CDR2 SYDVKM. CDR3 length: 18 residues. The junction had 15 bases not matched to a gene; V was cut back by 2 bases and J by 4 bases. The CDR3 here is CASSLDRDRVFGGYEQYF. In nucleotides, the CDR3 is TGTGCCAGCAGTTTAGACCGGGACAGGGTGTTCGGAGGGTACGAGCAGTACTTC.

V usage is TRBV29-1 and J usage is TRBJ1-3, with 8 bases fitting TRBD1. Germline V CDR1 and CDR2: SQVTM, ANQGSEA. The length of the CDR3 is 16 residues. V was pared by 4 bases and J by 3 bases, with 11 bases of the junction left unmatched. Here the CDR3 reads CSVVTLSQGVGNTIYF. The CDR3 DNA reads TGCAGCGTTGTTACCCTCTCACAGGGGGTTGGAAACACCATATATTTT.

The chain combines TRBV18 with TRBJ1-3; D gene unclear. The V end lost 2 bases, the J end lost 2 bases, and 13 bases lay between the germline ends. The CDR3 spans 16 residues. Germline V gene lookup returns CDR1 KGHSH and CDR2 LQKENI. The CDR3 loop reads CASSPSLVTAGNTIYF. CDR3 nucleotides: TGTGCCAGCTCACCATCGTTGGTCACAGCTGGAAACACCATATATTTT.

This clone was seen a handful of times. V and J are TRBV5-4 and TRBJ2-7, with TRBD2 matching 8 bases. Germline values: CDR1 SGHNT, CDR2 YYREEE (reference sequence). V was clipped by 0 bases and J by 4 bases; unmatched bases: 9. The CDR3 length is 16 residues. The CDR3 region is CASSLGGGQNLYEQYF. The DNA of the CDR3 is TGTGCCAGCAGCTTGGGCGGGGGGCAGAATCTTTACGAGCAGTACTTC. Complete variable domain (other parts from reference TRBV5-4 and TRBJ2-7): ETGVTQSPTHLIKTRGQQVTLRCSSQSGHNTVSWYQQALGQGPQFIFQYYREEENGRGNFPPRFSGLQFPNYSSELNVNALELDDSALYLCASSLGGGQNLYEQYFGPGTRLTVT.

The chain carries TRBV15 and TRBJ2-2, with D perhaps matching TRBD1 (6 bases). The CDR3 is 15 residues long. Trimming pared 5 bases from V and 2 bases from J, leaving 12 bases between. CDR1 LNHNV and CDR2 YYDKDF come from the germline V gene (reference sequence). Here the CDR3 reads CATSYGQLNTGELFF. In DNA, the CDR3 is TGTGCCACCAGCTACGGACAGCTTAACACCGGGGAGCTGTTTTTT.

The chain has TRBV27 and TRBJ2-3; TRBD2 aligns across 7 bases. The CDR3 runs 18 residues. The ends lost 3 bases at V and 2 bases at J; junction bases unmatched: 14. Germline assignment: CDR1 MNHEY and CDR2 SMNVEV (reference sequence). The CDR3 coding sequence is TGTGCCAGCAGTTTGAACAGGACGTCACGGGGGGTCACAGATACGCAGTATTTT. Translating gives CASSLNRTSRGVTDTQYF.

The chain carries TRBV25-1 and TRBJ1-1, with 8 bases that match TRBD1. CDR3 length equals 12 residues. Germline V CDR1 and CDR2: MGHDK, SYGVNS. V was pared by 1 base and J by 11 bases, with 3 bases of the junction left unmatched. CDR3 residues: CASSEWQGAAFF. The CDR3 DNA reads TGTGCCAGCAGTGAATGGCAGGGGGCGGCTTTCTTT.

This clone was observed a few times. The chain joins TRBV18 to TRBJ1-1; weak D call: TRBD1 (5 bases). Trimming left V 5 bases short and J 0 bases short, with 13 bases between. CDR1 and CDR2 from the germline V gene are KGHSH and LQKENI. The length of the CDR3 is 15 residues. This chain's CDR3 is CASSTTDSLNTEAFF. The CDR3 region has the DNA TGTGCCAGCTCAACGACTGACAGCTTGAACACTGAAGCTTTCTTT.

The chain carries TRBV10-3 and TRBJ2-1; 16 nucleotides line up with TRBD2. CDR1 and CDR2 (germline): ENHRY, SYGVKD. The CDR3 loop spans 16 amino acids. V lost 7 bases and J lost 7; bases outside the gene matches: 7. As DNA, the CDR3 is TGTGCCATCACCGGGACTAGCGGGAGGGTCTGGAATGAGCAGTTCTTC. This encodes CAITGTSGRVWNEQFF.

This chain joins TRBV18 and TRBJ2-3; the match to TRBD1 covers 8 bases. Per germline, CDR1 KGHSH and CDR2 LQKENI. This CDR3 is built from 16 residues. Trimming cost V 6 bases and J 1 base; bases outside gene matches: 9. CDR3 nucleotides: TGTGCCAGCTCTCTAGTAACAGGGGGAGGCACAGATACGCAGTATTTT. Amino acid sequence: CASSLVTGGGTDTQYF. Full variable domain (rest looked up from reference TRBV18 and TRBJ2-3): NAGVMQNPRHLVRRRGQEARLRCSPMKGHSHVYWYRQLPEEGLKFMVYLQKENIIDESGMPKERFSAEFPKEGPSILRIQQVVRGDSAAYFCASSLVTGGGTDTQYFGPGTRLTVL.

This clone has only a few counts. The rearrangement links TRBV5-4 to TRBJ1-4; D not certain. This CDR3 has 10 amino acids. Trimming removed 2 bases from V and 13 bases from J, with 6 bases in between. Germline loops: CDR1 SGHNT, CDR2 YYREEE (reference sequence). This CDR3 is CASSFEALFF. The CDR3 coding sequence is TGTGCCAGCAGCTTCGAAGCACTGTTTTTT. Full variable domain (missing parts from reference TRBV5-4 and TRBJ1-4): ETGVTQSPTHLIKTRGQQVTLRCSSQSGHNTVSWYQQALGQGPQFIFQYYREEENGRGNFPPRFSGLQFPNYSSELNVNALELDDSALYLCASSFEALFFGSGTQLSVL.

This rearrangement joins TRBV7-9 to TRBJ2-7; TRBD2 might be the D (5 bases). The length of the CDR3 is 18 residues. Germline CDR1 reads SEHNR; CDR2 reads FQNEAQ (reference sequence). Trimming shortened V by 5 bases and J by 0 bases, and 23 bases separated the two germline ends. CDR3 sequence (DNA): TGTGCCAGCAGCGCCGCCCGACGAGGGAACAGCAGCTCCTACGAGCAGTACTTC. This translates into CASSAARRGNSSSYEQYF.